What follows is one TCR beta chain and its context. What it recognizes is unknown. Germline lookup yields CDR1 KGHSH and CDR2 LQKENI. This CDR3 has 14 amino acids. The PCR was carried out with 60 Vbeta primers and 13 Jbeta primers. Some clones are missing from TCRdb's copy, which holds only in-frame ones; the method was immunoSEQ multiplex PCR. The table has 99,000 or so clones, 78% seen once. This sample is drawn from a study of cytomegalovirus exposure and HLA in healthy donors. Study observations and caveats: Productive status was seen about 87% or about 30% of the time for most TCR beta V segments in an earlier analysis.

Specimen: PBMCs. The rearrangement links TRBV18 to TRBJ2-5; 7 bases are a match to TRBD2. Gene TRBJ2-7 matches the end of the DNA better, so the J call may be wrong. This receptor was identified in a woman in her forties in good health and CMV-seronegative. The CDR3 protein is CASSPPAGDHEQYF. CDR3 coding DNA: TGTGCCAGCTCACCACCCGCGGGAGACCACGAGCAGTACTTC.